The 2 T cell receptor beta chains in this list originate from one sample, sequenced in a study of cytomegalovirus exposure and HLA in healthy donors. PCR amplification relied on 60 Vbeta primers (plus 13 Jbeta primers). Profiling relied on immunoSEQ multiplex PCR, and the TCRdb table lists in-frame clones only, not all of them. The repertoire holds around 200,000 clones, with roughly three quarters as singletons. Sequenced: PBMCs. The receptors originated from a woman aged 50 to 65 in good health and CMV-seronegative.

J is TRBJ2-1 and V is TRBV6-6; a possible D gene is TRBD1 (6 bases). Germline V gene lookup returns CDR1 MNHNY and CDR2 SVGAGI (reference sequence). CDR3 length: 14 amino acids. V gave up 2 bases and J gave up 8 bases, with 13 bases separating them. This chain's CDR3 is CASSYGTPSDEQFF. The CDR3 DNA reads TGTGCCAGCAGTTACGGGACACCCTCCGATGAGCAGTTCTTC.

Notes on this clone: At one boundary the junction diverges from the germline segment, which might be a read error. The V gene is TRBV7-9, the J gene TRBJ2-7, with D unresolved. This CDR3 is built from 13 residues. Germline V CDR1 and CDR2: SEHNR, FQNEAQ (reference sequence). The CDR3 nucleotides are TGTTCCAGCAGCTTACAGATCTCCTACGAGCAGTACTTC. Its protein product is CSSSLQISYEQYF.